These 16 T cell receptor beta chains were sequenced from one sample in a study of spatial heterogeneity in lung cancer (dated by TCRdb to the late 2010s). General findings and caveats noted by the study authors: The tumor nonsynonymous mutation count correlated with the number of expanded alpha and beta TCRs within the tumor.

This sample's time point label indicates: sample taken at primary tumor resection. These receptors have no identified antigens. The library was produced with 5' RACE. Sequencing took place on a NextSeq 500. Starting from the raw public reads, TCRdb applied fastp trimming at Q25, assembled clones with MiXCR and retained in-frame beta chains. Under each unique CDR3 protein, matching rows form one entry showing the most common genes and DNA. A total of about 13,000 distinct CDR3 sequences appear in this sample, less than 6.5% of them only once. Roughly 10% of the sample goes to the ten largest clones. The material sequenced was lung tumor tissue, taken at surgery. These receptors came from a female donor with early-stage non-small cell lung cancer.

Ten or more counts support this clonotype. This beta chain is a stray read from a library made for alpha chains; its abundance is not meaningful. The chain has TRBV4-2 and TRBJ2-7, with 8 bases aligning to TRBD2. The CDR3 consists of 14 residues. V shed 8 bases, J shed 2 bases, and the junction held 8 bases outside the gene matches. The germline V gene has CDR1 LGHNA and CDR2 YNFKEQ. CDR3 sequence reads: CASSSREGPYEQYF. The CDR3 nucleotides are TGTGCCAGCTCGAGTCGGGAGGGCCCCTACGAGCAGTACTTC.

Many counts were recorded for this clonotype. This beta chain turned up in a library designed for alpha chains; as an off-target read, its abundance says little. V is TRBV28 and J is TRBJ1-2, with a weak D call TRBD1 (5 bases). Germline assignment: CDR1 MDHEN and CDR2 SYDVKM. V lost 6 bases and J 2 bases, leaving 16 bases between the germline ends. This CDR3 contains 15 residues. Here the CDR3 reads CASRFRGSGNYGYTF. In DNA, the CDR3 is TGTGCCAGCAGGTTCCGGGGGTCGGGGAACTATGGCTACACCTTC.

A note on this clonotype: Because it lacks the conserved phenylalanine or tryptophan at the end, this CDR3 is likely a read error. For a library built for alpha chains, this beta chain is a stray read; little rests on its size. The rearrangement joins TRBV5-1 to TRBJ2-5; 11 bases align to TRBD2. Trimming took 6 bases from V and 7 from J; bases not matched to a gene: 11. CDR3 length: 15 amino acids. Germline assignment: CDR1 SGHRS and CDR2 YFSETQ. This CDR3 is CASTIASGGLRTQYL. Here the CDR3 DNA reads TGCGCCAGCACAATTGCTAGCGGGGGGCTTAGGACCCAGTACCTC.

This clonotype has ten or more counts. This beta chain is a stray read from a library made for alpha chains; its abundance is not meaningful. The chain employs TRBV30 and TRBJ1-5; D remains unclear. The ends were cut back, 0 bases at V and 5 bases at J, with 8 bases in the middle. CDR1 and CDR2 (germline): GTSNPN, SVGIG (reference sequence). The CDR3 spans 13 residues. The CDR3 DNA reads as TGTGCCTGGAGTGTGATAGCTGATCAGCCCCAGCATTTT. Protein product: CAWSVIADQPQHF.

With regard to this clonotype: This beta chain slipped into a library made for alpha chains as a stray read, so its size is not meaningful. The chain couples TRBV3-1 to TRBJ1-5; possibly TRBD1 for D (5 bases). V dropped 4 bases and J dropped 4 bases, with 14 bases sitting between them. This CDR3 is built from 15 residues. Germline values: CDR1 LGHDT, CDR2 YNNKEL (reference sequence). The CDR3 nucleotides are TGTGCCAGCAGCCCTACGCGGACACAGAATCAGCCCCAGCATTTT. Translation gives CASSPTRTQNQPQHF.

This clonotype was observed many times. This beta chain is an unintended read in a library built for alpha chains; its size means little. J is TRBJ2-7 and V is TRBV20-1; TRBD1 or TRBD2 may be the D gene (7 bases each). CDR1 is DFQATT, CDR2 SNEGSKA, per germline (reference sequence). Between the trimmed V and J ends, which lost 5 bases and 8 bases, there was a span of 25 bases. This CDR3 spans 15 amino acids. In nucleotides, the CDR3 is TGCAGTGCTGAGGCAGGGGGGGATTCGATAGTGCAGCAGTACTTC. Its translation: CSAEAGGDSIVQQYF.

This clonotype was detected many times. This beta chain slipped into a library made for alpha chains as a stray read, so its size is not meaningful. The V gene is TRBV7-2, the J gene TRBJ1-6; no clear D. The CDR3 is 13 amino acids. CDR1 and CDR2 (germline): SGHTA, FQGNSA. Trimming took off 3 bases at V and 7 bases at J, with 7 bases between the two ends. The CDR3 DNA reads as TGTGCCAGCAGCTTGACGGGAAATTCACCCCTCCACTTT. Translating it yields CASSLTGNSPLHF.

In its sample, this clonotype is large (0.1 to 1%). This beta chain is an unintended read in a library built for alpha chains; its size means little. This chain uses TRBV24-1 with TRBJ2-1, with D perhaps being TRBD1 or TRBD2 (7 bases each). CDR3 length: 17 residues. CDR1 is KGHDR and CDR2 is SFDVKD in the germline V gene. The V end lost 11 bases, the J end lost 5 bases, and 27 bases lay between the germline ends. CDR3 DNA: TGTGCCATCGGAACCCAGGGGGGGGGCGGTTTGAACAATGAGCAGTTCTTC. It encodes CAIGTQGGGGLNNEQFF.

In the case of this clonotype: This beta chain is a stray sequence in a library constructed for alpha chains; its clone size is not meaningful. V and J are TRBV10-3 and TRBJ2-3; 10 bases match TRBD2. This CDR3 contains 15 residues. Germline CDR1 and CDR2: ENHRY and SYGVKD. J lost 2 bases, V lost 6 bases, and 5 bases had no gene match. CDR3 sequence reads: CAIRDLAGATDTQYF. DNA for the CDR3: TGTGCCATCAGAGATCTAGCGGGGGCCACAGATACGCAGTATTTT.

By share of the sample, this clonotype is medium-sized. This beta chain is an off-target read within a library intended for alpha chains, so its frequency means little. The chain is built from TRBV5-1 and TRBJ1-1; tentative D call: TRBD1 (5 bases). This CDR3 has 12 residues. V was shortened by 6 bases and J by 0 bases, with 6 bases between the two germline ends. The germline V gene has CDR1 SGHRS and CDR2 YFSETQ. In nucleotides, the CDR3 is TGCGCCAGCAAGACAGTGAACACTGAAGCTTTCTTT. It translates to CASKTVNTEAFF. Together with reference TRBV5-1 and TRBJ1-1, the CDR3 gives the full variable domain: KAGVTQTPRYLIKTRGQQVTLSCSPISGHRSVSWYQQTPGQGLQFLFEYFSETQRNKGNFPGRFSGRQFSNSRSEMNVSTLELGDSALYLCASKTVNTEAFFGQGTRLTVV.

In this sample, this clonotype is medium-sized (0.01 to 0.1%). This beta chain represents an off-target read in a library built for alpha chains; its size is of limited meaning. The CDR3 DNA sequence: TGCGCCAGCAGCCATCGTCGCTCGACCGGGCCTAACACCGGGGAGCTGTTTTTT. Translating it yields CASSHRRSTGPNTGELFF. This sequence joins TRBV4-1 and TRBJ2-2, with D unresolved. V lost 3 bases, J lost 2 bases, and 19 bases lay in between. Per germline, CDR1 MGHRA and CDR2 YSYEKL. The CDR3 has 18 amino acids.

This clonotype was counted at least ten times. In a library made to pick up alpha chains, this beta chain is a stray read with a size that means little. The gene calls are TRBV5-1 and TRBJ1-2, with a weak D call TRBD1 (6 bases). Germline V lookup: CDR1 SGHRS, CDR2 YFSETQ. The length of the CDR3 is 15 residues. Trimming stripped 0 bases from V and 2 bases from J, with 11 bases between. CDR3 residues: CASSLDSGANYGYTF. CDR3 in DNA: TGCGCCAGCAGCTTGGACTCAGGGGCGAACTATGGCTACACCTTC.

This clonotype was picked up many times. This beta chain was picked up by a library intended for alpha chains and is off target, so its count carries little meaning. CDR3 amino acids: CASSQVGTGPYEQYF. CDR3 in DNA: TGTGCCAGCAGCCAAGTCGGGACAGGCCCCTACGAGCAGTACTTC. This chain links TRBV3-1 with TRBJ2-7; 8 bases agree with TRBD1. The J segment lost 2 bases and the V segment lost 1 base, leaving 4 bases of the junction unmatched. This CDR3 region has 15 residues. Germline V gene data show CDR1 as LGHDT and CDR2 as YNNKEL (reference sequence).

This clonotype was recorded many times. This beta chain lies outside the target of a library built for alpha chains; its clone size means little. The rearrangement uses TRBV7-8 and TRBJ1-6; possibly TRBD1 for D (5 bases). This CDR3 has 14 residues. V was trimmed by 4 bases and J by 6 bases, leaving 10 bases between them. CDR1 is SGHVS, CDR2 FQNEAQ, per germline. CDR3 DNA sequence: TGTGCCAGCAGCTCGGGACCGCGTAATTCACCCCTCCACTTT. It is translated as CASSSGPRNSPLHF.

This clonotype was found many times. The junction does not match germline at one end; this may be a read error. This beta chain is a stray read from a library made for alpha chains; its abundance is not meaningful. The DNA of the CDR3 is TGTGCCAGCAGCCTCGGGGCCCAACCGGCCCTCCAGGACTTC. Translating it yields CASSLGAQPALQDF. The chain combines TRBV5-4 with TRBJ2-4, with D possibly being TRBD1 or TRBD2 (5 bases each). The CDR3 is made up of 14 amino acids. CDR1 SGHNT and CDR2 YYREEE come from the germline V gene (reference sequence).

This clonotype was recorded at least ten times. Within a library made for alpha chains, this beta chain is off target, and its count is uninformative. The chain links TRBV9 to TRBJ1-2; 8 nucleotides line up with TRBD1. The CDR3 consists of 13 residues. V dropped 5 bases and J dropped 8; count of bases not matched to a gene: 8. Germline loops: CDR1 SGDLS, CDR2 YYNGEE. The CDR3 nucleotides are TGTGCCAGCAGTCGAGACAGGGGAGGAGGCTACACCTTC. The encoded protein is CASSRDRGGGYTF. Complete variable domain (other parts from reference TRBV9 and TRBJ1-2): DSGVTQTPKHLITATGQRVTLRCSPRSGDLSVYWYQQSLDQGLQFLIQYYNGEERAKGNILERFSAQQFPDLHSELNLSSLELGDSALYFCASSRDRGGGYTFGSGTRLTVV.